This T cell receptor (beta chain) was retrieved from a study of T cells in Graves' hyperthyroidism and ophthalmopathy. Trimming removed 1 base from V and 4 bases from J, with 11 bases in between. Germline V gene lookup returns CDR1 SGHAT and CDR2 FQNNGV. This CDR3 region has 15 residues. RNA transcripts served as the template for amplifying TCR beta CDR3 regions. TCR CDR3 underwent first-round RT-PCR with the HTBI primer set. TCRdb ran MiXCR on the multiplex PCR reads and lists one entry per CDR3 protein. The data contain about 590,000 distinct CDR3 sequences, over 12% of them singletons. This clonotype occurred a few times.

The sequence was collected from a woman aged 18-29 years with Graves' ophthalmopathy. The genes are TRBV11-2 and TRBJ1-3, with TRBD1 as a possible D gene (5 bases). The sample was blood. CDR3 protein: CASSLVAGSGNTIYF. The CDR3 DNA is TGTGCCAGCAGCTTAGTCGCAGGGTCAGGAAACACCATATATTTT.